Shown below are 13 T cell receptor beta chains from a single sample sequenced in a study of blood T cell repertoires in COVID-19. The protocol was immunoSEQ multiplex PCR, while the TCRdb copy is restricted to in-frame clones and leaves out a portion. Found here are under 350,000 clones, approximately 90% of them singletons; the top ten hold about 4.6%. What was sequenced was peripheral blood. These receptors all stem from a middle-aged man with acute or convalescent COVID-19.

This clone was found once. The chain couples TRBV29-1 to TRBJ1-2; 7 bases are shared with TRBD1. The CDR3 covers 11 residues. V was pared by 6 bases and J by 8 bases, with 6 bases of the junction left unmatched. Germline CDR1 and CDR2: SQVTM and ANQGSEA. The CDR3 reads CSVGQAVGYTF. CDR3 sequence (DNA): TGCAGCGTAGGACAGGCGGTGGGCTACACCTTC.

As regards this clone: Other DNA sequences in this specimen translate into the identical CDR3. The CDR3 spells CASSDRGNYGYTF. For the CDR3, the DNA is TGTGCCAGCAGTGACAGGGGCAACTATGGCTACACCTTC. The chain has TRBV25-1 and TRBJ1-2; tentative D call: TRBD1 (6 bases). The CDR3 has 13 residues. V lost 3 bases and J lost 2, with 7 bases in between. Germline V gene data show CDR1 as MGHDK and CDR2 as SYGVNS.

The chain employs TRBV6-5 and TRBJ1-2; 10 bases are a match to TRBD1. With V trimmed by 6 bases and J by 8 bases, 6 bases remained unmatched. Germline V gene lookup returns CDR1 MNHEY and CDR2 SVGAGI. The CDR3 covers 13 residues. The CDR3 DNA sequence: TGTGCCAGCAGGGACAGGGGGGTTGGAGGCTACACCTTC. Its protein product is CASRDRGVGGYTF.

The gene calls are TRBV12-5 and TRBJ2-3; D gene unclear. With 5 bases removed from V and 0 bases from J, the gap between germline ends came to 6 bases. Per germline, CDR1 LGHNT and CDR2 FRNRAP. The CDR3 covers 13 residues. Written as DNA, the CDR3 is TGTGCTAGTGGTCCTTTAAGCACAGATACGCAGTATTTT. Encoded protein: CASGPLSTDTQYF.

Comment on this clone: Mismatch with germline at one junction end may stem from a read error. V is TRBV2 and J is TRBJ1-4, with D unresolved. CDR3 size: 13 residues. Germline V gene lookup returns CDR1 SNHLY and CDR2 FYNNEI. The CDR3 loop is CASAQETKEKLFF. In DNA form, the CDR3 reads TGTGCCAGCGCCCAGGAGACTAAAGAAAAACTGTTTTTT.

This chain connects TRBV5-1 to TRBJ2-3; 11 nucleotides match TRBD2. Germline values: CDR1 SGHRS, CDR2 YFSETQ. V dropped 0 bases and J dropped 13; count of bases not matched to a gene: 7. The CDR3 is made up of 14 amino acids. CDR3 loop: CASSLATSGAGKYF. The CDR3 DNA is TGCGCCAGCAGCTTGGCGACTAGCGGGGCCGGGAAGTATTTT. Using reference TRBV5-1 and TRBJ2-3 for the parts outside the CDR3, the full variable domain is KAGVTQTPRYLIKTRGQQVTLSCSPISGHRSVSWYQQTPGQGLQFLFEYFSETQRNKGNFPGRFSGRQFSNSRSEMNVSTLELGDSALYLCASSLATSGAGKYFGPGTRLTVL.

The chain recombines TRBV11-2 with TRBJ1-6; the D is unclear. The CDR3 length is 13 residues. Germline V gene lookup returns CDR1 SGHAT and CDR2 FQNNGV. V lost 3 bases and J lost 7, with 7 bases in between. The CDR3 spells CASSFQSNSPLHF. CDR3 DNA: TGTGCCAGCAGCTTCCAAAGCAATTCACCCCTCCACTTT.

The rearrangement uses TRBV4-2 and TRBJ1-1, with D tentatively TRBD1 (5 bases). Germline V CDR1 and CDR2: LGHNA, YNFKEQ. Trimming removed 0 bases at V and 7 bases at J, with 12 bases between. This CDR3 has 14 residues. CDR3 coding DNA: TGTGCCAGCAGCCAAGATGGAATCAGGGATGAAGCTTTCTTT. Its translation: CASSQDGIRDEAFF.

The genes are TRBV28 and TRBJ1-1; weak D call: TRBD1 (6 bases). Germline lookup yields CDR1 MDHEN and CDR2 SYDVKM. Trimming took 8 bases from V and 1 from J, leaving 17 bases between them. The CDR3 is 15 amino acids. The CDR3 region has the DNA TGTGCCAGCTGCCGTTCGGGGGGCGGGAACACTGAAGCTTTCTTT. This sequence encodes CASCRSGGGNTEAFF.

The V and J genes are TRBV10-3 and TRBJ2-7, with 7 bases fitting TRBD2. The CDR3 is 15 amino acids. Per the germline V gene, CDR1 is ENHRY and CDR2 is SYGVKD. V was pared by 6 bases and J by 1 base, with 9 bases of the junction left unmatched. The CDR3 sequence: CAISPPSGASYEQYF. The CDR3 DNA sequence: TGTGCCATCAGCCCGCCAAGCGGGGCGTCCTACGAGCAGTACTTC.

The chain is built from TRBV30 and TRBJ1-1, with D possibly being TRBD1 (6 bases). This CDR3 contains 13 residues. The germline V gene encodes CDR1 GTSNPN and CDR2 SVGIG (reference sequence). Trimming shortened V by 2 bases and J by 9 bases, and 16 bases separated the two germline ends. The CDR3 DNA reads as TGTGCCTGGAGTCAGGGGCAGCCTCTCCAAGCTTTCTTT. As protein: CAWSQGQPLQAFF.

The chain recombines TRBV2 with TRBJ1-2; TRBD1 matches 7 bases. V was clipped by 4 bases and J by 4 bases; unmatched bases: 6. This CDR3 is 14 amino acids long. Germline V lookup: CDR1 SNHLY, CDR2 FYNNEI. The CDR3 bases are TGTGCCAGCAGTGCCCAGGGGGAGGTCTATGGCTACACCTTC. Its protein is CASSAQGEVYGYTF.

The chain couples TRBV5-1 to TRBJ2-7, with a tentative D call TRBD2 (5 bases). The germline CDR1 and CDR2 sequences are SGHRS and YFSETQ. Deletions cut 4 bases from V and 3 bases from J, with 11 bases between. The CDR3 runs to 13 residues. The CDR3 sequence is CASSRGLFYEQYF. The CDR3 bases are TGCGCCAGCAGCCGAGGGTTGTTCTACGAGCAGTACTTC.